This T cell receptor beta chain comes out of a study of control samples from healthy donors and cancer patients. Profiling relied on immunoSEQ multiplex PCR, and the TCRdb table lists in-frame clones only, not all of them. The sample holds around 90,000 clones, more than 70% seen once. The clonotype comes from a woman in her thirties or forties in good health. The sequenced sample consisted of blood.

The CDR3 region has the DNA TGTGCCAGCAGTCGTTGGGGGGATGCCCTAGAGCCCCAGCATTTT. It yields the protein CASSRWGDALEPQHF. The V gene is TRBV5-6, the J gene TRBJ1-5; TRBD1 might be the D (5 bases). CDR1 and CDR2 from the germline V gene are SGHDT and YYEEEE. With 5 bases removed from V and 8 bases from J, the gap between germline ends came to 20 bases. There are 15 residues in the CDR3. The full variable domain, rest sourced from reference TRBV5-6 and TRBJ1-5, is DAGVTQSPTHLIKTRGQQVTLRCSPKSGHDTVSWYQQALGQGPQFIFQYYEEEERQRGNFPDRFSGHQFPNYSSELNVNALLLGDSALYLCASSRWGDALEPQHFGDGTRLSIL.